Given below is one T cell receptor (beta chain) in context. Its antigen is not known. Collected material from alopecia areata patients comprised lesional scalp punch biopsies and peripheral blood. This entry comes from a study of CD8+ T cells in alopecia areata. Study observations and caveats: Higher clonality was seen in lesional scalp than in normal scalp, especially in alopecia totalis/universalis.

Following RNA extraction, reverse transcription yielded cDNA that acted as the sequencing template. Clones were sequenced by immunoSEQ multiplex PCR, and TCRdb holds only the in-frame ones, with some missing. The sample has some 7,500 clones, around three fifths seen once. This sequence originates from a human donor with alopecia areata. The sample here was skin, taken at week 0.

CDR3 in DNA: TGTGCCAGCAGCCCCTGGGCAGGGGAATTCAATCAGCCCCAGCATTTT. It is translated as CASSPWAGEFNQPQHF. The rearrangement links TRBV16 to TRBJ1-5; D is possibly TRBD1 (6 bases). V lost 4 bases, J lost 3 bases, and 16 bases lay in between. This CDR3 is 16 amino acids long. CDR1 is KGHSY and CDR2 is FQNENV in the germline V gene.